The rows below give T cell receptor beta chains drawn from one sample of a study of blood T cell repertoires in COVID-19. Some clones are missing from TCRdb's copy, which holds only in-frame ones; the method was immunoSEQ multiplex PCR. The data hold around 46,000 clones, with over 70% observed a single time. Specimen: peripheral blood. Source of these receptors: a woman older than 75 with COVID-19, enrolled during active disease. The conserved cysteine and the conserved F or W are not part of the CDR3 here. The order of the fields is J gene, V gene, CDR3 protein.

TRBJ1-1,TRBV18,ASSVQGDTEAF
TRBJ2-3,TRBV5-1,ASSSILTSTDTQY
TRBJ1-3,TRBV5-1,ASSFVPGIGNTIY
TRBJ2-2,TRBV4-1,TSSQEGGLNTGELF
TRBJ1-5,TRBV30,ASQQGSSQPQH
TRBJ2-3,TRBV18,ASLQTGGSADTQY
TRBJ2-1,TRBV11-2,ASSLHRVRNEQF
TRBJ1-1,TRBV4-1,ASSHVTANTEAF
TRBJ1-3,TRBV5-1,ASRTTDRGSGNTIY
TRBJ2-3,TRBV6-1,ASSSPIGRRDTQY
TRBJ1-1,TRBV29-1,SASQTKNTEAF
TRBJ1-3,TRBV6-6,ASSYGGPTDTIY
TRBJ2-4,TRBV19,ASRSRVNIQY
TRBJ2-1,TRBV4-1,ASSQERDRFNVRGQF
TRBJ2-6,TRBV9,ASSVQGAQGSGANVLT
TRBJ1-1,TRBV19,ASSSYRTGTEAF
TRBJ1-1,TRBV19,ASRDRPNTEAF
TRBJ1-6,TRBV6-1,ASSVDRGLYNSPLH
TRBJ2-2,TRBV5-1,ASSPGRGAAYTGELF
TRBJ2-7,TRBV7-2,ASSLVGTSPIYEQY
TRBJ2-3,TRBV29-1,SVLDLDTQY
TRBJ2-5,TRBV25-1,ASSEYRTGQQETQY
TRBJ2-3,TRBV18,ASSPGLAGGPDTQY
TRBJ2-1,TRBV6-5,ASSYGLARLSNEQF
TRBJ2-3,TRBV6-5,ATNPFMEWDTQY
TRBJ1-5,TRBV28,ASKPQGTSNQPQH
TRBJ2-7,TRBV18,ASSPRQESYYEQY
TRBJ1-2,TRBV5-4,ASSQDRNYGYT
TRBJ2-7,TRBV6-5,ASSKPIDRGGEQY
TRBJ2-7,TRBV7-9,ASSLRTGTYEQY
TRBJ2-2,TRBV27,ASSRSGGAGGPRTGELF
TRBJ2-7,TRBV4-2,ASSPLGQTYEQY
TRBJ1-5,TRBV6-5,ASRGQGVQPQH
TRBJ1-5,TRBV19,ASSIEPGGNQPQH
TRBJ1-1,TRBV11-2,ASSTPTGGRTEAF
TRBJ1-2,TRBV27,ASSGAGYGYT
TRBJ2-3,TRBV12-3/TRBV12-4,ASRPPGADTQY
TRBJ1-1,TRBV5-1,ASSVDRGDFEAF
TRBJ1-2,TRBV25-1,ASSAMGTDNYGYT
TRBJ1-5,TRBV5-6,ASSLGTASYQPQH
TRBJ2-7,TRBV5-1,ASSSQAPAYEQY
TRBJ1-6,TRBV5-1,ASSLGLKEYRGSENSPLH
TRBJ1-2,TRBV6-5,ASTPRGYGYT
TRBJ2-3,TRBV29-1,SVGQGTDTQY
TRBJ2-2,TRBV18,ASSPVLSGGTGELF
TRBJ1-2,TRBV5-1,ASSAGADYGYT
TRBJ1-5,TRBV2,ASSPGIHQPQH
TRBJ2-7,TRBV5-1,ASSSRTANYEQY
TRBJ1-1,TRBV19,ASSPDRGLDEAF
TRBJ2-3,TRBV2,ASSPGLAGGTDTQY